The next 21 T cell receptor beta chains were all read from a single sample in a study of cytomegalovirus exposure and HLA in healthy donors. Primers: 60 Vbeta forward and 13 Jbeta reverse. Produced via immunoSEQ multiplex PCR; TCRdb's table is partial and in-frame only. The sample has tens of thousands of clones, and its top ten clones hold 15%. The sample was PBMCs. Every receptor here comes from a man aged 50-59 years in good health and CMV-seropositive.

The chain links TRBV9 to TRBJ1-3; D unclear. The CDR3 runs to 15 residues. Germline CDR1 reads SGDLS; CDR2 reads YYNGEE. The ends were cut back, 0 bases at V and 0 bases at J, with 7 bases in the middle. As DNA, the CDR3 is TGTGCCAGCAGCGTAGATTCCCTCTCTGGAAACACCATATATTTT. This gives the protein CASSVDSLSGNTIYF.

Written as DNA, the CDR3 is TGTGCCATCAGCCGGGACAGGGATAACGAGCAGTACGTC. As protein: CAISRDRDNEQYV. The chain links TRBV10-3 to TRBJ2-7, with 9 nucleotides matching TRBD1. The CDR3 is 13 residues long. The trim removed 6 bases at V and 5 bases at J, leaving 5 bases unmatched. Germline values: CDR1 ENHRY, CDR2 SYGVKD.

In DNA, the CDR3 is TGTGCCAGCAGCTTTTCCCATATAGCGGGAGAGAAAGATACGCAGTATTTT. Protein sequence: CASSFSHIAGEKDTQYF. J is TRBJ2-3 and V is TRBV7-9, with TRBD2 matching 9 bases. The germline CDR1 and CDR2 sequences are SEHNR and FQNEAQ (reference sequence). V was pared by 3 bases and J by 5 bases, with 12 bases of the junction left unmatched. The CDR3 sequence is 17 residues long.

V and J are TRBV30 and TRBJ2-7; 10 bases are a match to TRBD1. CDR1 is GTSNPN, CDR2 SVGIG, per germline (reference sequence). J lost 5 bases, V lost 0 bases, and 13 bases had no gene match. CDR3 length equals 17 residues. CDR3 DNA sequence: TGTGCCTGGAGTGTACAATGGGGGAGACAGGGGGCGAACGAGCAGTACTTC. It yields the protein CAWSVQWGRQGANEQYF.

This chain uses TRBV5-1 with TRBJ2-5, with D uncertain. Germline V gene sequence: CDR1 SGHRS, CDR2 YFSETQ. The CDR3 has 14 residues. V lost 4 bases and J 3 bases, leaving 13 bases between the germline ends. The CDR3 sequence: CASSIRYREETQYF. DNA for the CDR3: TGCGCCAGCAGCATCCGTTACAGAGAAGAGACCCAGTACTTC.

This chain connects TRBV7-2 to TRBJ2-1; no firm D call. The CDR3 runs to 14 residues. V lost 5 bases to trimming and J lost 0 bases, with 8 bases between them. Germline CDR1 SGHTA, CDR2 FQGNSA. DNA for the CDR3: TGTGCCAGCAGCAGCGACTTCTCCTACAATGAGCAGTTCTTC. Its protein product is CASSSDFSYNEQFF.

V usage is TRBV11-2 and J usage is TRBJ2-3; possible D gene TRBD1, 6 bases. The CDR3 covers 16 residues. V was shortened by 3 bases and J by 0 bases, with 13 bases between the two germline ends. CDR1 and CDR2 (germline): SGHAT, FQNNGV. The CDR3 loop is CASSLGARGSTDTQYF. CDR3 DNA: TGTGCCAGCAGCTTGGGTGCCAGGGGCAGCACAGATACGCAGTATTTT.

This chain connects TRBV7-2 to TRBJ2-6, with a weak D call TRBD1 (5 bases). CDR1 and CDR2 from the germline V gene are SGHTA and FQGNSA. Trimming took 1 base from V and 2 from J, leaving 9 bases between them. The CDR3 runs 16 residues. The CDR3 nucleotides are TGTGCCAGCAGCTTAGGTTCAGGGACTGGGGCCAACGTCCTGACTTTC. Its translation: CASSLGSGTGANVLTF.

The rearrangement uses TRBV5-4 and TRBJ2-7; a possible D gene is TRBD1 (6 bases). The CDR3 spans 13 residues. Trimming pared 0 bases from V and 3 bases from J, leaving 7 bases between. Germline V lookup: CDR1 SGHNT, CDR2 YYREEE (reference sequence). The CDR3 region has the DNA TGTGCCAGCAGCTTGGGGACAGTCTACGAGCAGTACTTC. It is translated as CASSLGTVYEQYF. The full variable domain, completed using reference TRBV5-4 and TRBJ2-7, is ETGVTQSPTHLIKTRGQQVTLRCSSQSGHNTVSWYQQALGQGPQFIFQYYREEENGRGNFPPRFSGLQFPNYSSELNVNALELDDSALYLCASSLGTVYEQYFGPGTRLTVT.

J is TRBJ2-7 and V is TRBV5-8; TRBD1 agrees at 7 bases. V dropped 4 bases and J dropped 2; count of bases not matched to a gene: 6. The V gene's germline CDR1 is SGHTS and CDR2 YDEGEE. The CDR3 length is 14 residues. The CDR3 DNA sequence: TGTGCCAGCAGCGTTGCCGGGACAGCCTACGAGCAGTACTTC. It specifies CASSVAGTAYEQYF. Variable domain in full (rest from reference TRBV5-8 and TRBJ2-7): EAGVTQSPTHLIKTRGQQATLRCSPISGHTSVYWYQQALGLGLQFLLWYDEGEERNRGNFPPRFSGRQFPNYSSELNVNALELEDSALYLCASSVAGTAYEQYFGPGTRLTVT.

This chain joins TRBV18 and TRBJ2-7; 7 nucleotides agree with TRBD2. The CDR3 consists of 15 residues. With 5 bases clipped from V and 7 bases from J, the junction kept 14 bases outside the gene matches. The germline V gene has CDR1 KGHSH and CDR2 LQKENI. The CDR3 DNA is TGTGCCAGCTCAGGCCTTCTAGCGGCCGAGGGGGAGCAGTACTTC. Translating gives CASSGLLAAEGEQYF.

The chain combines TRBV30 with TRBJ2-1, with a weak D call TRBD2 (5 bases). This CDR3 contains 14 residues. The germline gives CDR1 GTSNPN, CDR2 SVGIG (reference sequence). CDR3 DNA: TGTGCACGAGAGGACTGGGCGAACTACAATGAGCAGTTCTTC. Encoded protein: CAREDWANYNEQFF.

This chain joins TRBV10-3 and TRBJ1-3; 7 bases map to TRBD1. Germline V gene data show CDR1 as ENHRY and CDR2 as SYGVKD. The CDR3 runs 13 residues. V lost 8 bases, J lost 2 bases, and 3 bases stayed unmatched. The CDR3 nucleotides are TGTGCCATCCAGGGGGTTACTGGAAACACCATATATTTT. Translated: CAIQGVTGNTIYF.

In nucleotides, the CDR3 is TGCGCCAGCAAGGACAGGCCTGAGATGAACACTGAAGCTTTCTTT. Its protein is CASKDRPEMNTEAFF. The chain couples TRBV5-1 to TRBJ1-1; 7 bases map to TRBD1. Germline V lookup: CDR1 SGHRS, CDR2 YFSETQ. The length of the CDR3 is 15 residues. Trimming cost V 6 bases and J 0 bases; bases outside gene matches: 8.

The chain recombines TRBV7-8 with TRBJ2-7, with TRBD2 matching 7 bases. J gave up 1 base and V 8 bases, and 17 bases lay outside the gene matches. The CDR3 has 17 residues. Looked up from germline, CDR1 is SGHVS and CDR2 is FQNEAQ. CDR3 in DNA: TGTGCCAGCCGACCCTTGATTGGGACTAATCCTTCCTACGAGCAGTACTTC. This translates into CASRPLIGTNPSYEQYF.

The J gene is TRBJ1-1, the V gene TRBV30; D is unresolved. V gave up 0 bases and J gave up 5 bases, with 10 bases separating them. CDR1 GTSNPN and CDR2 SVGIG come from the germline V gene (reference sequence). The CDR3 contains 13 residues. The CDR3 region is CAWSVRWETEAFF. The CDR3 DNA reads TGTGCCTGGAGTGTACGCTGGGAGACTGAAGCTTTCTTT.

This chain uses TRBV29-1 with TRBJ1-1; TRBD1 aligns across 8 bases. With V trimmed by 6 bases and J by 1 base, 10 bases remained unmatched. The CDR3 covers 15 residues. Germline lookup yields CDR1 SQVTM and CDR2 ANQGSEA. Here the CDR3 reads CSVDENRGANTEAFF. CDR3 DNA: TGCAGCGTAGATGAAAACAGGGGGGCGAACACTGAAGCTTTCTTT.

The chain joins TRBV30 to TRBJ1-2, with a tentative D call TRBD1 (5 bases). CDR1 is GTSNPN, CDR2 SVGIG, per germline (reference sequence). CDR3 length: 11 amino acids. CDR3 sequence reads: CASDTLGGYTF. For the CDR3, the DNA is TGTGCTTCGGACACTTTGGGTGGCTACACCTTC.

The chain uses TRBV6-5 and TRBJ2-1; TRBD2 matches 8 bases. The J segment lost 8 bases and the V segment lost 6 bases, leaving 12 bases of the junction unmatched. The CDR3 is 15 residues long. From germline, CDR1 is MNHEY and CDR2 SVGAGI. DNA for the CDR3: TGTGCCAGCAGCAAACTAGCGGACCTAGGGGATGAGCAGTTCTTC. Amino acids: CASSKLADLGDEQFF.

The V call is TRBV5-4, the J call TRBJ2-2; TRBD2 agrees at 7 bases. The ends lost 9 bases at V and 5 bases at J; junction bases unmatched: 13. The CDR3 consists of 15 residues. Germline lookup yields CDR1 SGHNT and CDR2 YYREEE (reference sequence). CDR3 DNA: TGTGCCACCCACGCCCTCTACGGGAGGACCGGGGAGCTGTTTTTT. Translation gives CATHALYGRTGELFF.

This rearrangement joins TRBV6-6 to TRBJ2-5; perhaps TRBD2 as D (6 bases). Germline V CDR1 and CDR2: MNHNY, SVGAGI (reference sequence). V dropped 5 bases and J dropped 5 bases, with 15 bases sitting between them. The CDR3 has 14 amino acids. The CDR3 DNA sequence: TGTGCCAGCAGTGCGACTAGGTGGCAGGAGACCCAGTACTTC. This gives the protein CASSATRWQETQYF.